The 24 T cell receptor beta chains below were found in one sample sequenced in a study of blood T cell repertoires in COVID-19. Produced via immunoSEQ multiplex PCR; TCRdb's table is partial and in-frame only. The profile shows 300,000 to 400,000 clones, roughly 85% of them singletons. Sequencing used PBMCs or T cells enriched from blood (not recorded which). Receptors were obtained from a middle-aged woman with acute COVID-19.

This clone was seen once. This sequence joins TRBV10-2 and TRBJ2-3, with D possibly TRBD2 on 5 matching bases. This CDR3 comprises 13 residues. Germline CDR1 WSHSY, CDR2 SAAADI. Trimming stripped 2 bases from V and 2 bases from J, with 5 bases between. Written as DNA, the CDR3 is TGCGCCAGCAGTGAGCGGGACACAGATACGCAGTATTTT. This codes for CASSERDTDTQYF.

This clone was counted only a few times. The V and J genes are TRBV5-4 and TRBJ1-6; D gene uncertain. This CDR3 is built from 16 residues. V shed 2 bases and J shed 7 bases, with 16 bases lying between them. CDR1 and CDR2 (germline): SGHNT, YYREEE (reference sequence). The CDR3 sequence is CASSLVSRVGNSPLHF. In nucleotides, the CDR3 is TGTGCCAGCAGCTTAGTATCGAGGGTGGGGAATTCACCCCTCCACTTT.

The CDR3 here is CASSLDRAVSGYTF. The DNA of the CDR3 is TGTGCCAGCAGCTTGGACAGGGCAGTCTCTGGCTACACCTTC. V and J are TRBV7-2 and TRBJ1-2; 8 nucleotides align to TRBD1. CDR3 length equals 14 residues. CDR1 is SGHTA, CDR2 FQGNSA, per germline. The trim removed 3 bases at V and 7 bases at J, leaving 7 bases unmatched.

This clone has a handful of counts. Other DNA sequences in the same sample also yield this CDR3. CDR3 amino acids: CASSLSGGTGELFF. The CDR3 region has the DNA TGTGCCAGCAGCCTCTCGGGAGGCACCGGGGAGCTGTTTTTT. V is TRBV6-5 and J is TRBJ2-2, with 7 positions matching TRBD2. The CDR3 runs to 14 residues. The germline gives CDR1 MNHEY, CDR2 SVGAGI. The J segment lost 4 bases and the V segment lost 6 bases, leaving 5 bases of the junction unmatched.

This chain links TRBV7-9 with TRBJ1-3; possibly TRBD1 for D (5 bases). Germline V gives CDR1 SEHNR, CDR2 FQNEAQ (reference sequence). V shed 1 base and J shed 2 bases, with 6 bases lying between them. This CDR3 contains 14 residues. In nucleotides, the CDR3 is TGTGCCAGCAGCTTAGGACAGACTGGAAACACCATATATTTT. Amino acid sequence: CASSLGQTGNTIYF.

This clone was counted only a few times. This chain joins TRBV4-3 and TRBJ2-7; TRBD2 matches at 11 bases. J was trimmed by 7 bases and V by 0 bases; bases with no gene match: 11. The CDR3 consists of 17 residues. Germline V gene sequence: CDR1 LGHNA, CDR2 YSLEER. The DNA of the CDR3 is TGCGCCAGCAGCCAAGAACATGGTCTAGCGGGAGGTGGTGAGCAGTACTTC. Residues: CASSQEHGLAGGGEQYF.

The V call is TRBV15, the J call TRBJ2-4; 15 bases are shared with TRBD2. This CDR3 is 21 amino acids long. Trimming cost V 3 bases and J 5 bases; bases outside gene matches: 17. Germline V CDR1 and CDR2: LNHNV, YYDKDF (reference sequence). The CDR3 loop is CATSRRAGTSGRPPEENIQYF. Here the CDR3 DNA reads TGTGCCACCAGCAGGCGGGCCGGGACTAGCGGGAGGCCTCCCGAGGAAAACATTCAGTACTTC.

A word on this clone: Different DNA sequences within this sample yield the same CDR3. V is TRBV5-1 and J is TRBJ2-1; tentatively, D is TRBD2 (6 bases). The germline V gene encodes CDR1 SGHRS and CDR2 YFSETQ. V lost 2 bases, J lost 5 bases, and 8 bases lay in between. The CDR3 length is 13 residues. The CDR3 nucleotides are TGCGCCAGCAGCTTAGCGGGTAACAATGAGCAGTTCTTC. Amino acids: CASSLAGNNEQFF.

The J gene is TRBJ1-6, the V gene TRBV6-6, with D possibly matching TRBD1 (6 bases). Trimming stripped 6 bases from V and 4 bases from J, with 16 bases between. Looked up from germline, CDR1 is MNHNY and CDR2 is SVGAGI (reference sequence). This CDR3 contains 16 residues. Here the CDR3 DNA reads TGTGCCAGCAGGGGCTTGACAGGCCCTTATAATTCACCCCTCCACTTT. Translation gives CASRGLTGPYNSPLHF.

This rearrangement joins TRBV28 to TRBJ2-3, with a possible D match to TRBD2 (6 bases). CDR3 length: 14 residues. V was shortened by 3 bases and J by 2 bases, with 9 bases between the two germline ends. Germline loops: CDR1 MDHEN, CDR2 SYDVKM. CDR3 amino acids: CASSFPSDTDTQYF. Written as DNA, the CDR3 is TGTGCCAGCAGTTTCCCTAGCGACACAGATACGCAGTATTTT.

In DNA form, the CDR3 reads TGTGCCATCAGTGAATGGGGCCCCGGTCAGGGGCAGCCCCAGCATTTT. It codes for CAISEWGPGQGQPQHF. The chain couples TRBV10-3 to TRBJ1-5, with D maybe TRBD1 (6 bases). There are 16 residues in the CDR3. V lost 3 bases and J 7 bases, leaving 19 bases between the germline ends. Germline values: CDR1 ENHRY, CDR2 SYGVKD.

The V gene is TRBV5-8, the J gene TRBJ2-1; D possibly corresponds to TRBD2 (6 bases). V was pared by 4 bases and J by 2 bases, with 13 bases between. This CDR3 is built from 15 residues. The germline CDR1 and CDR2 sequences are SGHTS and YDEGEE. CDR3 in DNA: TGTGCCAGCAGCCGAGGTAGCGGACCCTACAATGAGCAGTTCTTC. Translated: CASSRGSGPYNEQFF.

The V and J genes are TRBV28 and TRBJ2-7, with a possible D match to TRBD1 (5 bases). This CDR3 comprises 13 residues. In germline, CDR1 is MDHEN, CDR2 SYDVKM. The V end was cut by 3 bases, the J end by 6 bases, with 12 bases between. CDR3 nucleotide sequence: TGTGCCAGCAGTTTGGGCAGGGTACCCGAGCAGTACTTC. This translates into CASSLGRVPEQYF.

The chain carries TRBV3-1 (or the pseudogene TRBV3-2) and TRBJ1-2; TRBD1 agrees at 8 bases. The V segment lost 4 bases and the J segment 7 bases; nucleotides outside the gene matches: 5. Looked up from germline, CDR1 is LGHDT and CDR2 is YNNKEL (reference sequence). The CDR3 contains 13 residues. The CDR3 here is CASSRGQGVGYTF. In DNA, the CDR3 is TGTGCCAGCAGCCGCGGACAGGGCGTTGGCTACACCTTC.

This clone was seen a single time. The rearrangement joins TRBV7-8 to TRBJ2-2; 8 bases align to TRBD1. This CDR3 is built from 15 residues. Per germline, CDR1 SGHVS and CDR2 FQNEAQ. After removal of 2 bases from V and 5 bases from J, the junction contained 4 bases not matched to a gene. Here the CDR3 DNA reads TGTGCCAGCAGCTTACAGGGGGCTGCGACCGGGGAGCTGTTTTTT. Translation gives CASSLQGAATGELFF.

The J gene is TRBJ1-2, the V gene TRBV2; possibly TRBD1 for D (6 bases). This CDR3 region has 14 residues. Trimming cost V 6 bases and J 0 bases, with 11 bases left between them. Germline assignment: CDR1 SNHLY and CDR2 FYNNEI. CDR3 protein: CASSQDRANYGYTF. The DNA of the CDR3 is TGTGCCAGCAGCCAGGACAGAGCTAACTATGGCTACACCTTC.

This chain joins TRBV2 and TRBJ2-1; TRBD2 agrees at 8 bases. Germline V gives CDR1 SNHLY, CDR2 FYNNEI. The CDR3 has 15 residues. Losses at the gene ends were 4 bases for V and 9 bases for J; bases not matched to a gene: 11. The DNA for the CDR3 is TGTGCCAGCAGTGTTACGGCTAGCGGGTTTGGTGAGCAGTTCTTC. Amino acids: CASSVTASGFGEQFF.

The chain combines TRBV2 with TRBJ1-5; 7 bases match TRBD1. The V segment lost 7 bases and the J segment 3 bases; nucleotides outside the gene matches: 6. Germline values: CDR1 SNHLY, CDR2 FYNNEI. This CDR3 comprises 14 residues. The CDR3 region has the DNA TGTGCCAGCATAGGAGACAGGGACAATCAGCCCCAGCATTTT. Amino acids: CASIGDRDNQPQHF.

The V and J genes are TRBV6-5 and TRBJ1-6, with D uncertain. The CDR3 is 13 residues long. Trimming took 6 bases from V and 6 from J, leaving 9 bases between them. The germline gives CDR1 MNHEY, CDR2 SVGAGI. CDR3 loop: CASRVRSNSPLHF. CDR3 sequence (DNA): TGTGCCAGCAGGGTACGGTCTAATTCACCCCTCCACTTT.

This chain joins TRBV10-3 and TRBJ1-5; D remains unclear. The CDR3 totals 14 residues. V gave up 0 bases and J gave up 0 bases, with 3 bases separating them. The germline V gene has CDR1 ENHRY and CDR2 SYGVKD. The CDR3 DNA reads as TGTGCCATCAGTGAGTCGTATAGCAATCAGCCCCAGCATTTT. Translation: CAISESYSNQPQHF.

This chain uses TRBV7-7 with TRBJ1-1; 7 positions agree with TRBD1. With 1 base clipped from V and 1 base from J, the junction kept 3 bases outside the gene matches. There are 15 residues in the CDR3. The V gene's germline CDR1 is SSHAT and CDR2 FNYEAQ (reference sequence). The CDR3 here is CASSLVTGRNTEAFF. As DNA, the CDR3 is TGTGCCAGCAGCTTAGTGACAGGGAGGAACACTGAAGCTTTCTTT.

This chain links TRBV5-1 with TRBJ2-5, with 7 positions matching TRBD2. Germline CDR1 and CDR2: SGHRS and YFSETQ. CDR3 length equals 15 residues. The trim removed 2 bases at V and 5 bases at J, leaving 9 bases unmatched. Written as DNA, the CDR3 is TGCGCCAGCAGCTTCTCGGCGGGAGTCGGTGAGACCCAGTACTTC. Residues: CASSFSAGVGETQYF.

V gene TRBV19 combines with J gene TRBJ1-6; 8 positions match TRBD1. Germline CDR1 and CDR2: LNHDA and SQIVND (reference sequence). V lost 2 bases to trimming and J lost 3 bases; unmatched junction nucleotides: 12. The CDR3 extends over 19 amino acids. CDR3: CASSIFGIRGTGYNSPLHF. The CDR3 DNA reads TGTGCCAGTAGTATATTTGGAATTCGGGGGACAGGCTATAATTCACCCCTCCACTTT.

The chain links TRBV19 to TRBJ1-4; 7 positions agree with TRBD1. Germline V lookup: CDR1 LNHDA, CDR2 SQIVND (reference sequence). The CDR3 runs 14 residues. V lost 4 bases to trimming and J lost 8 bases; unmatched junction nucleotides: 7. CDR3 sequence (DNA): TGTGCCAGTAGTAAGGCCAGGGGGGACGAAAAACTGTTTTTT. Translated: CASSKARGDEKLFF.